This TCR beta chain was documented in a study of T cells after yellow fever vaccination. This clonotype was counted only a few times. Its matching antigen is unknown. It was through 5'RACE template switching that TCR cDNA was made, with a universal primer site and UMIs added. TCRdb itself ran the 5' RACE reads through MiXCR, one entry per CDR3 protein. Of about 130,000 distinct CDR3 sequences listed, approximately 9% are singletons. Broader study findings: Of the clonotypes, a small share occurred in both CD4 and CD8 compartments. Abundant bulk-population clonotypes could contaminate the FACS-sorted repertoires. A large majority of primary-vaccination clones showed up again after the booster (around 96% CD4, about 87% CD8).

The sample was CD8+ T cells sorted from PBMCs, taken on the day of the yellow fever booster vaccination. This receptor was taken from a man younger than 35 who received the YFV17D yellow fever vaccine.

DNA of the CDR3: TGTGCCAGCAGCCCCGTTGAGCGCGGGACCCAGTACTTC. It translates to CASSPVERGTQYF. The chain has TRBV6-5 and TRBJ2-5; D not resolved. Germline V CDR1 and CDR2: MNHEY, SVGAGI. CDR3 length: 13 residues. V shed 6 bases and J shed 7 bases, with 15 bases lying between them.